This T cell receptor beta chain appears in the sequencing data of a study of human T cells and chemical hapten exposure (dated by TCRdb to the early 2020s). About the study as a whole: For sensitization, 2% DPC in acetone was applied to an approximately 2 cm by approximately 2 cm area of upper inner arm skin. Blood samples were taken from patients before sensitization (week 0) and then at 2, 6 and about 24 weeks after DPC sensitization. Throughout the study period of 20 to 25 weeks, patients also received therapeutic DPC doses to the scalp every week. Libraries were pooled for sequencing, and variation in per-sample TCR yields was attributed mainly to small differences in library volumes within the pool. The patient cohort, mostly female, included alopecia areata with under or over 50% scalp involvement, alopecia totalis and alopecia universalis. Patch testing on the upper back used Finn chambers containing 0.01% DPC, with scoring done after 6 days according to International Contact Dermatitis Research Group standards. Approximately 28 alopecia patients gave blood for TCR sequencing at one to four time points (pre-sensitization, 2, 6 and 24 weeks). Peripheral blood TCR repertoire changes were tracked in vivo in alopecia patients during primary and secondary sensitization to the hapten diphenylcyclopropenone (DPC). Here is what the overall study found, with its caveats: No change with DPC sensitization was found in the number of TCRs above 1 in 1000 frequency, and no evidence of global repertoire structure alterations was found. Patch test score was positively correlated with the number of PT1 expanded TCRs, with significance at thresholds 8, 16 and 32 but not at 4. Repeated subsampling changed both the strength of the expansion versus patch-test correlation and the threshold at which the correlation became significant. All patients had alopecia, a presumed autoimmune disease, so their immune response might differ from that of healthy individuals. Significantly more large CDR3 similarity clusters were formed by expanded TCRs than by pre-sensitization or healthy control sets, consistent with antigen-driven responses.

The CDR3, from cysteine to phenylalanine, totals 16 residues. The sequence is cut down to CDR3 DNA, 48 bases in frame from base 1. V is reduced by 2 bases and J by 9 bases, leaving a spacing of 20 bases between them. In the germline V gene, CDR1 corresponds to MDHEN and CDR2 to SYDVKM. Regarding this clonotype: Its specific antigen is unknown. It has no much larger one-base neighbor in the sample; base qualities were not kept.

Library generation was performed with RACE. Data came from a NextSeq 500. During library preparation, unique molecular identifiers were attached to individual cDNA molecules so that TCRs could be counted in a quantitative, reproducible way. Both TCR alpha and TCR beta chains were sequenced from each blood RNA sample. Turning to the authors' computational methods: The median number of TCRs per sample was approximately 96,000, ranging from 23,224 to 690,600. V, J and CDR3 annotation of the TCR reads was carried out using the Decombinator software suite. Every sample was subsampled to the same number of TCRs (28,000) for the PS versus PT1 abundance plots. Expanded TCRs were defined as absent before sensitization and observed at least eight times at the 2-week time point. Through fastp at Q25 and MiXCR, TCRdb rebuilt clones from the public reads, retaining in-frame beta chains. Each CDR3 protein gets just one entry, which takes the most common genes and DNA from the rows behind it. None of the V and J calls come from the authors' own analysis; TCRdb made them. Within this sample are 330,000 or so distinct CDR3 sequences, with around 6% of them counted one time only. The top ten constitute around 6.1% of the sample.

The time point label for this specimen denotes: patch test 2, 6 weeks after DPC sensitization. Taken with the paper, the label for treatment or condition translates to: therapeutic diphenylcyclopropenone sensitization with weekly scalp DPC. At every patch-test visit, the blood draw took place before the patch test was put on. To be eligible, patients had to be aged 18 to 70, diagnosed with alopecia and judged suitable for DPC therapy, while pregnant patients were excluded. Total RNA was isolated from unfractionated whole blood collected in Tempus Blood RNA tubes. The sequenced sample was whole blood, obtained in connection with sensitization to the hapten diphenylcyclopropenone (DPC). This chain is built from TRBV28 and TRBJ1-5; 5 matching bases give a weak D call of TRBD1. This TCR came from a woman under 30 with alopecia areata. Some clones in this sample may be carry-over from other donors' samples. The sequenced DNA: TGTGCCAGCAGTTTAAAAGGGTCGGGACCCTTATGGCCCCAGCATTTT. Protein translation: CASSLKGSGPLWPQHF.